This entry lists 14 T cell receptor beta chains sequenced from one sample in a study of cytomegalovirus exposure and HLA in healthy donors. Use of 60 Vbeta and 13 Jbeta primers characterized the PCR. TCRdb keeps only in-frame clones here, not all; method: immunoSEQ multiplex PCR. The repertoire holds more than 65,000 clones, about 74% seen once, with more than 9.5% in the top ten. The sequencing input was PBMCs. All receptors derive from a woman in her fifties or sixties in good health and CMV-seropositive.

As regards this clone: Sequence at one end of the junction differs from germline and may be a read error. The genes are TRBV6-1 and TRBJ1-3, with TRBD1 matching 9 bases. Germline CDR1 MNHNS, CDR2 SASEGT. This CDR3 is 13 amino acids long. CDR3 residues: CASRITGQGFCSF. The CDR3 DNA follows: TGTGCCAGCAGGATAACCGGACAGGGGTTTTGTTCCTTT.

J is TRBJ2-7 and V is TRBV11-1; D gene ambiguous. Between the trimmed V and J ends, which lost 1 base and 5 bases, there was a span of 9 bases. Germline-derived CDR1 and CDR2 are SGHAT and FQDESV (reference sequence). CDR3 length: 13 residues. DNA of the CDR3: TGTGCCAGCAGCTTAGTCTCTCTCGACGAGCAGTACTTC. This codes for CASSLVSLDEQYF.

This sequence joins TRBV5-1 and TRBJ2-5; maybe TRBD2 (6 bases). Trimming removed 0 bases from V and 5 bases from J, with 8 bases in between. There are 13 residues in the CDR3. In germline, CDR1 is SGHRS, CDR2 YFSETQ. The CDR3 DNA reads TGCGCCAGCAGCTTGGGGGGGGAGGAGACCCAGTACTTC. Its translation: CASSLGGEETQYF.

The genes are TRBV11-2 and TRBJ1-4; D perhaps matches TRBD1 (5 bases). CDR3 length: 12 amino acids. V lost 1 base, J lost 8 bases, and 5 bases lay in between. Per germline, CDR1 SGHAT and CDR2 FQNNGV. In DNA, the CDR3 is TGTGCCAGCAGCTTAGGACAGGAAAAACTGTTTTTT. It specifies CASSLGQEKLFF.

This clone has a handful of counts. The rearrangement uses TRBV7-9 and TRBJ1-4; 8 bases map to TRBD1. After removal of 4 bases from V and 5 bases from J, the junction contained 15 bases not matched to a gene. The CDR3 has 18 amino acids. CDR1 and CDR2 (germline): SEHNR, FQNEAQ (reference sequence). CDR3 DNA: TGTGCCAGCAGCTCACCTATTGGACAGGGAGGGAGAAATGAAAAACTGTTTTTT. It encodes CASSSPIGQGGRNEKLFF.

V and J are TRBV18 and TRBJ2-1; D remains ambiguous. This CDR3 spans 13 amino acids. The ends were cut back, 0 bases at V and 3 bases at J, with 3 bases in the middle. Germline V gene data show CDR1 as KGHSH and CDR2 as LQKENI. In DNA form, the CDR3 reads TGTGCCAGCTCACCACCTAACTACAATGAGCAGTTCTTC. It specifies CASSPPNYNEQFF.

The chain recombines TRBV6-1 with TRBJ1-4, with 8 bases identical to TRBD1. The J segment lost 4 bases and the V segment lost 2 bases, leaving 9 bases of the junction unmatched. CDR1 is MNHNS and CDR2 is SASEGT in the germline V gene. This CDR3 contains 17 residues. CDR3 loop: CASSETAGGMGNEKLFF. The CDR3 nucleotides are TGTGCCAGCAGTGAAACGGCAGGGGGCATGGGTAATGAAAAACTGTTTTTT.

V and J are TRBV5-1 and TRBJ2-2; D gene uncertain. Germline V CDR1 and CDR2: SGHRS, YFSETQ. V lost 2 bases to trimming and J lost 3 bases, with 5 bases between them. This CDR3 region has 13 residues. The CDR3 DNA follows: TGCGCCAGCAGCTTTCGGGACACCGGGGAGCTGTTTTTT. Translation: CASSFRDTGELFF. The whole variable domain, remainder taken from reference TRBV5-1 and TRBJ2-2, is KAGVTQTPRYLIKTRGQQVTLSCSPISGHRSVSWYQQTPGQGLQFLFEYFSETQRNKGNFPGRFSGRQFSNSRSEMNVSTLELGDSALYLCASSFRDTGELFFGEGSRLTVL.

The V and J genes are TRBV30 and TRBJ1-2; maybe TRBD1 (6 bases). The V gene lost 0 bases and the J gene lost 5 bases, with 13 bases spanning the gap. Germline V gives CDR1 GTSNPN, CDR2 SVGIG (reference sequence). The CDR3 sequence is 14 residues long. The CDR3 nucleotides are TGTGCCTGGAGTGTAGCAGGGGCACTGTATGGCTACACCTTC. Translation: CAWSVAGALYGYTF. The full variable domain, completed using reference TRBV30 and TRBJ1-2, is SQTIHQWPATLVQPVGSPLSLECTVEGTSNPNLYWYRQAAGRGLQLLFYSVGIGQISSEVPQNLSASRPQDRQFILSSKKLLLSDSGFYLCAWSVAGALYGYTFGSGTRLTVV.

The CDR3 loop is CASSLDSLGNTIYF. As DNA, the CDR3 is TGTGCCAGCAGCCTTGACAGCCTTGGAAACACCATATATTTT. V is TRBV7-6 and J is TRBJ1-3; a possible D gene is TRBD1 (5 bases). V shed 5 bases and J shed 3 bases, with 11 bases lying between them. Germline V lookup: CDR1 SGHVS, CDR2 FNYEAQ. The CDR3 spans 14 residues.

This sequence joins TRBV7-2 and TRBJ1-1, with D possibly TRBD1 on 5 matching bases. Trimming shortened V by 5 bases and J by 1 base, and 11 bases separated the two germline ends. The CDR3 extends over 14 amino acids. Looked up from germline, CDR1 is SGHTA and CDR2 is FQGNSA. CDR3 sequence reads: CASSRGWENTEAFF. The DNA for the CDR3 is TGTGCCAGCAGCCGGGGGTGGGAGAACACTGAAGCTTTCTTT.

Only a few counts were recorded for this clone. The CDR3 spells CASSPGQGSAGELFF. The CDR3 region has the DNA TGTGCCAGCAGCCCGGGACAGGGGTCAGCCGGGGAGCTGTTTTTT. The chain recombines TRBV28 with TRBJ2-2, with TRBD1 matching 10 bases. Per germline, CDR1 MDHEN and CDR2 SYDVKM. This CDR3 is 15 amino acids long. V was pared by 6 bases and J by 6 bases, with 7 bases of the junction left unmatched. The whole variable domain, remainder taken from reference TRBV28 and TRBJ2-2, is DVKVTQSSRYLVKRTGEKVFLECVQDMDHENMFWYRQDPGLGLRLIYFSYDVKMKEKGDIPEGYSVSREKKERFSLILESASTNQTSMYLCASSPGQGSAGELFFGEGSRLTVL.

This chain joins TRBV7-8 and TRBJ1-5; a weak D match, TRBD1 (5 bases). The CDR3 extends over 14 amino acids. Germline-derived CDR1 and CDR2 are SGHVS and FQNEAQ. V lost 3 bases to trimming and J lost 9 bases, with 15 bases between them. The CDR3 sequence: CASSFDRGSGPQHF. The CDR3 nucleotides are TGTGCCAGCAGCTTCGATCGGGGGTCGGGGCCCCAGCATTTT.

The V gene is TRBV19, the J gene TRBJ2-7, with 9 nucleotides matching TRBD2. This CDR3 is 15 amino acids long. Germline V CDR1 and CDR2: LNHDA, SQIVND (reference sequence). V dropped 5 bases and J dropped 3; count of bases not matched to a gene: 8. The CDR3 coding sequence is TGTGCCAGTAGTGTTAGCGGGAGATCTGGCTACGAGCAGTACTTC. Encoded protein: CASSVSGRSGYEQYF.